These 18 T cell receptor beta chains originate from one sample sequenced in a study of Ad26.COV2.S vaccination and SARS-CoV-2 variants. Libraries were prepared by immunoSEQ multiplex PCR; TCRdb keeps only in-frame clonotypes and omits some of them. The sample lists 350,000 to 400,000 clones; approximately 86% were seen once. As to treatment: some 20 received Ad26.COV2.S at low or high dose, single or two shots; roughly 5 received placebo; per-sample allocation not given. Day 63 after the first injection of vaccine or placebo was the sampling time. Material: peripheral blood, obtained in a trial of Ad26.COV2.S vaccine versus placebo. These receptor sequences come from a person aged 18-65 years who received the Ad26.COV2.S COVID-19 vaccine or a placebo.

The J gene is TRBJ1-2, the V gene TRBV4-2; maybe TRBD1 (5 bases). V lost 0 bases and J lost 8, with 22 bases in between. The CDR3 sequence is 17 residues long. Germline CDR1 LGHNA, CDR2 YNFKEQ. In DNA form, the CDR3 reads TGTGCCAGCAGCCAAGATGGTCCGGTCGCGGGAGGGGAAGGCTACACCTTC. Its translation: CASSQDGPVAGGEGYTF.

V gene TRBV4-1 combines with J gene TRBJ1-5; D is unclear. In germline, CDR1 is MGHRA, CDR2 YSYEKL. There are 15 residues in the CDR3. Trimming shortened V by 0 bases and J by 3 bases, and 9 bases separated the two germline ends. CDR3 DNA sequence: TGCGCCAGCAGCCAAGATTGGGAAGTCAATCAGCCCCAGCATTTT. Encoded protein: CASSQDWEVNQPQHF.

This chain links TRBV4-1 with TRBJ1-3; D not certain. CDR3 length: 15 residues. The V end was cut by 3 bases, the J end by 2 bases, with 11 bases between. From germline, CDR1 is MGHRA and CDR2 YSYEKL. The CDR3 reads CASSQTRYTGNTIYF. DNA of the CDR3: TGCGCCAGCAGCCAGACACGGTACACTGGAAACACCATATATTTT.

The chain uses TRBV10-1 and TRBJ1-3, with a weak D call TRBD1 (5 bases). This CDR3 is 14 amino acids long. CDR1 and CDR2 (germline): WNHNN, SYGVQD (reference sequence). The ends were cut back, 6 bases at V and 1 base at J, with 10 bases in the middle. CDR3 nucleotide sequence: TGCGCCAGCAGCTCCGGGACGTCTGGAAACACCATATATTTT. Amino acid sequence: CASSSGTSGNTIYF.

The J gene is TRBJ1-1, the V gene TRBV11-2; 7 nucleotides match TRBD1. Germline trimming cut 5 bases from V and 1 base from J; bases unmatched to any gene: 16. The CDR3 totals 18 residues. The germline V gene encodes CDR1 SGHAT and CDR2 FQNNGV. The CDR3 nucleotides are TGTGCCAGCAGCGAGACAGGGTCTATGGTAGGACAGAACACTGAAGCTTTCTTT. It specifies CASSETGSMVGQNTEAFF.

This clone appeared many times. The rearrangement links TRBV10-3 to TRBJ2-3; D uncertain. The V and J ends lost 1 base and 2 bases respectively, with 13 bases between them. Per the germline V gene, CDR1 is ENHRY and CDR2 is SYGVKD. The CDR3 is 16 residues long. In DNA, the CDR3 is TGTGCCATCAGTGAGTTAGGAGACACCAACACAGATACGCAGTATTTT. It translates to CAISELGDTNTDTQYF.

Here the CDR3 DNA reads TGTGCCAGCTCACCGGACAGGCGAGCCCGATATTCACCCCTCCACTTT. It translates to CASSPDRRARYSPLHF. The V and J genes are TRBV18 and TRBJ1-6, with 7 positions matching TRBD1. The CDR3 contains 16 residues. Germline V gene sequence: CDR1 KGHSH, CDR2 LQKENI. V lost 3 bases and J lost 8; bases outside the gene matches: 10. The entire variable domain, with the rest obtained from reference TRBV18 and TRBJ1-6, is as follows: NAGVMQNPRHLVRRRGQEARLRCSPMKGHSHVYWYRQLPEEGLKFMVYLQKENIIDESGMPKERFSAEFPKEGPSILRIQQVVRGDSAAYFCASSPDRRARYSPLHFGNGTRLTVT.

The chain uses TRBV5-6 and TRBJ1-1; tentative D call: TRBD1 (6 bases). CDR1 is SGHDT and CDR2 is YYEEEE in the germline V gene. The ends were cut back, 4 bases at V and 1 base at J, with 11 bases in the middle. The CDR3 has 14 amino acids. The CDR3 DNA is TGTGCCAGCAGCAAAACGACAGGGAACACTGAAGCTTTCTTT. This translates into CASSKTTGNTEAFF.

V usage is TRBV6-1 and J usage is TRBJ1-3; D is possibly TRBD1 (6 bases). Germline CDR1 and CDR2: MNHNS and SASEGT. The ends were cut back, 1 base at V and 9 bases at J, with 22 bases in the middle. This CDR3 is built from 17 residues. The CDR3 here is CASSEGYGRTEGGTIYF. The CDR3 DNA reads TGTGCCAGCAGTGAAGGGTATGGGAGAACCGAGGGGGGCACCATATATTTT.

CDR3 nucleotides: TGTGCCAGCAGCCAAGATTTAGGGGGTGGGGAGCAGTACTTC. Amino acids: CASSQDLGGGEQYF. The chain combines TRBV3-1 (or the pseudogene TRBV3-2) with TRBJ2-7; perhaps TRBD1 as D (6 bases). This CDR3 has 14 amino acids. V lost 0 bases and J 7 bases, leaving 13 bases between the germline ends. Germline V gene lookup returns CDR1 LGHDT and CDR2 YNNKEL (reference sequence).

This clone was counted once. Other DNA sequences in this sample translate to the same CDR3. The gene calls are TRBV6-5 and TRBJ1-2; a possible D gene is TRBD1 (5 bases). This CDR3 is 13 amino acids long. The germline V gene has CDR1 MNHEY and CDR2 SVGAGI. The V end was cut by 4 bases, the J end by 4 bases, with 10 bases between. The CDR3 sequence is CASSSGAVYGYTF. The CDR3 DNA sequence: TGTGCCAGCAGTTCCGGGGCTGTCTATGGCTACACCTTC.

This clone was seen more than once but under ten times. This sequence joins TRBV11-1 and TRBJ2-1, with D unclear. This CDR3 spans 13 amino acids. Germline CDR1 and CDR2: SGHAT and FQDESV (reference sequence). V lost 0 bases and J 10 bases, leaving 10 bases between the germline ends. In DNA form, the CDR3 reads TGTGCCAGCAGCTTAGCGCAGGACGGAGAGCAGTTCTTC. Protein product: CASSLAQDGEQFF.

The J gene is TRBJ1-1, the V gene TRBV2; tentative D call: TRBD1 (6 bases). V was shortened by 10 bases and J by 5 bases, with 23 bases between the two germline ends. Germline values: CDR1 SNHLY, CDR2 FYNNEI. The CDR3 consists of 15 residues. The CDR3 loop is CATGQDSLQETEAFF. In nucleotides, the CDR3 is TGTGCCACAGGGCAGGACAGTCTGCAAGAGACTGAAGCTTTCTTT.

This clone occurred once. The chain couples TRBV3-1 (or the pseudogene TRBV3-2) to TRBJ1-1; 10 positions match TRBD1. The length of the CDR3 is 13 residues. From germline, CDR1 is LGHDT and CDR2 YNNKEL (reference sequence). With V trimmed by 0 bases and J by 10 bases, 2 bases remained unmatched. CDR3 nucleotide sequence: TGTGCCAGCAGCCAAGACTGGGACAGGGGAGCTTTCTTT. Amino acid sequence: CASSQDWDRGAFF.

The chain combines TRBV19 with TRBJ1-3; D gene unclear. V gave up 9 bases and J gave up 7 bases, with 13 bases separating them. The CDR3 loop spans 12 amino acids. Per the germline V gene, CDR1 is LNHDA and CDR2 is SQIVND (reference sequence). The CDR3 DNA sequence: TGTGCCAGCTTAACTGCGGAGAACACCATATATTTT. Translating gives CASLTAENTIYF.

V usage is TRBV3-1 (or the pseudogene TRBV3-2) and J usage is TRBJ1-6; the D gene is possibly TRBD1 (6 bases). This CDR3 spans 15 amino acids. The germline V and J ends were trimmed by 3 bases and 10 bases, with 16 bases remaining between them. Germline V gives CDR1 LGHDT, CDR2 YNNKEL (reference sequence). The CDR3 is CASSQKGDRGSPLHF. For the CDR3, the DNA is TGTGCCAGCAGCCAGAAGGGGGACCGGGGCTCACCCCTCCACTTT.

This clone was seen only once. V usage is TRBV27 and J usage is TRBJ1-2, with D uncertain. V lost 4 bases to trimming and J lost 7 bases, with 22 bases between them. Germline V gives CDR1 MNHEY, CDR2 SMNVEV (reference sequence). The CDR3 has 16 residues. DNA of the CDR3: TGTGCCAGCAGTTCCCACCGGGATGGGCAAGTTGGTGGCTACACCTTC. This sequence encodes CASSSHRDGQVGGYTF.

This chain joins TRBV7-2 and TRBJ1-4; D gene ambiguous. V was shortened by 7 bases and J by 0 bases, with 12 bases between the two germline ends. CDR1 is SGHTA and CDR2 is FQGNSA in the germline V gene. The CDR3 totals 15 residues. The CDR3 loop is CASTPWPATNEKLFF. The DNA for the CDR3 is TGTGCCAGCACCCCGTGGCCAGCAACTAATGAAAAACTGTTTTTT.